This T cell receptor beta chain was recovered during a study of blood T cell repertoires in COVID-19. Study overall: From the United States, Italy and Spain came samples of acute and convalescent COVID-19. From T cells, B-cell-depleted T cells, or PBMCs came the material, which was cDNA or gDNA.

Authors' processing steps: Amplification with reference gene primers provided the estimates of nucleated cell counts. Using immunoSEQ multiplex PCR, the repertoire was profiled, and TCRdb retains in-frame clones only, with some absent. For V, J and clone size, that table is used; D and trimming come from the DNA. The table records about 120,000 clones, roughly nine tenths of them present only once. CDR1 and CDR2 (germline): MGHRA, YSYEKL. The ends were cut back, 0 bases at V and 6 bases at J, with 9 bases in the middle. There are 13 residues in the CDR3. This TCR derives from a human donor in a cohort sampled during active COVID-19. This chain uses TRBV4-1 with TRBJ2-7; D not resolved. Sample: peripheral blood. The CDR3 loop is CASSQERVLEQYF. The CDR3 DNA is TGCGCCAGCAGCCAAGAACGCGTTCTCGAGCAGTACTTC.